This T cell receptor beta chain was sequenced during a study of blood T cell repertoires in COVID-19. The overall study: Whether acute or convalescent, the COVID-19 samples came from the United States, Italy and Spain. PBMCs, B-cell-depleted T cells, or T cells were the source of the cDNA or gDNA that made up the material.

Authors' methods: From reference gene primer amplification, estimates of nucleated cell counts were derived. This table comes from immunoSEQ multiplex PCR, and its TCRdb copy is limited to in-frame clones, with some not included. V, J and clone size reflect that table, while D and trimming were determined from the DNA. Among 50,000 to 65,000 clones, around nine tenths were seen once, and the ten largest hold approximately 3.5%. V was clipped by 0 bases and J by 5 bases; unmatched bases: 10. Germline CDR1 MGHRA, CDR2 YSYEKL. The CDR3 extends over 17 amino acids. This TCR was recovered from a man aged 65-85 years with acute or convalescent COVID-19. The chain carries TRBV4-1 and TRBJ2-7, with TRBD1 matching over 10 bases. Sequenced sample: peripheral blood. CDR3 sequence: CASSQEVPGTGADEQYF. The CDR3 DNA sequence: TGCGCCAGCAGCCAAGAGGTCCCCGGGACAGGGGCAGACGAGCAGTACTTC.